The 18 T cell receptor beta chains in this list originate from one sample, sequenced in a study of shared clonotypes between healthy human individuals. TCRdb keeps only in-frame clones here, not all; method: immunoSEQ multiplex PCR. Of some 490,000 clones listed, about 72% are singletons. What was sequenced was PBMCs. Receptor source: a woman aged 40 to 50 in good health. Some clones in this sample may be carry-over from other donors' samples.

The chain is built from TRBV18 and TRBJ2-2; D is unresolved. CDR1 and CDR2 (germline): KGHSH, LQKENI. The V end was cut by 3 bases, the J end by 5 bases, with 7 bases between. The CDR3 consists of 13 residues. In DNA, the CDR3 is TGTGCCAGCTCACCCGGACGAACCGGGGAGCTGTTTTTT. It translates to CASSPGRTGELFF. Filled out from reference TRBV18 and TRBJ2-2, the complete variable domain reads NAGVMQNPRHLVRRRGQEARLRCSPMKGHSHVYWYRQLPEEGLKFMVYLQKENIIDESGMPKERFSAEFPKEGPSILRIQQVVRGDSAAYFCASSPGRTGELFFGEGSRLTVL.

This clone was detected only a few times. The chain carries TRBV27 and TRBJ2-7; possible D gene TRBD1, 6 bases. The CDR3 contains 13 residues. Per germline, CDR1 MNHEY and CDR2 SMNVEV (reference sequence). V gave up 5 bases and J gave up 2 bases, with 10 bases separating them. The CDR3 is CASSTRDTYEQYF. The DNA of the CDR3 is TGTGCCAGCAGTACAAGGGACACCTACGAGCAGTACTTC.

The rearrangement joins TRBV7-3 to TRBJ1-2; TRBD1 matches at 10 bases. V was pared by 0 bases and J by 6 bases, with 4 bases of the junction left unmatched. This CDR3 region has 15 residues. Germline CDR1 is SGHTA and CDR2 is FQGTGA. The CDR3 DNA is TGTGCCAGCAGCTTAACGGCCGGGACAGGGGATGGCTACACCTTC. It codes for CASSLTAGTGDGYTF.

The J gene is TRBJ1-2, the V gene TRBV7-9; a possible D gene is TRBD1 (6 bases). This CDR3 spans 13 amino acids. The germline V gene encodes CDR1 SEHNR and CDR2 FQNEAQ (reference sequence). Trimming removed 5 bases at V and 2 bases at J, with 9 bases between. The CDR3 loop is CASSRGQNYGYTF. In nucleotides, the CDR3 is TGTGCCAGCAGCCGAGGACAGAACTATGGCTACACCTTC.

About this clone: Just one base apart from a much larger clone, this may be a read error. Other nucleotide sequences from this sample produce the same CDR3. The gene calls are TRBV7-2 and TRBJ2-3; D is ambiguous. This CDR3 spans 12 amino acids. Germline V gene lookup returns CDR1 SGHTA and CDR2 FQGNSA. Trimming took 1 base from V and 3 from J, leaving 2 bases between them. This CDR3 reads CASSLGTDTQYF. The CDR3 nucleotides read TGTGCCAGCAGCTTAGGGACAGATACGCAGTATTTT.

For the CDR3, the DNA is TGCGCCAGCAGGTTGAATATATTCCGGGACCCCGGGACCTGGGGGCAGTTCTTC. Protein product: CASRLNIFRDPGTWGQFF. The V gene is TRBV5-1, the J gene TRBJ2-1; either TRBD1 or TRBD2 may fit D (5 bases each). V was trimmed by 5 bases and J by 12 bases, leaving 33 bases between them. The CDR3 is 18 amino acids. Germline values: CDR1 SGHRS, CDR2 YFSETQ.

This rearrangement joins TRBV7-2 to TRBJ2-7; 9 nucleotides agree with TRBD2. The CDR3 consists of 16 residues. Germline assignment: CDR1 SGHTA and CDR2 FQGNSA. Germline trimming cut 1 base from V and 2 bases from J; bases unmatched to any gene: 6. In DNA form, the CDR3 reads TGTGCCAGCAGCTTAGAGTGGGCTAGCGGGGCCTACGAGCAGTACTTC. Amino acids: CASSLEWASGAYEQYF.

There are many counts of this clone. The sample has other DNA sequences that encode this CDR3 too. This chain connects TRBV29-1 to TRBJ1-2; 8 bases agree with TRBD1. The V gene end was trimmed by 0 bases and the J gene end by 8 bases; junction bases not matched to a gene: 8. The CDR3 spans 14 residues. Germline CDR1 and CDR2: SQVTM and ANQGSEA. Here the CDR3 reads CSVEDYSRGLGYTF. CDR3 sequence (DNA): TGCAGCGTTGAAGATTATAGCAGGGGGCTCGGCTACACCTTC.

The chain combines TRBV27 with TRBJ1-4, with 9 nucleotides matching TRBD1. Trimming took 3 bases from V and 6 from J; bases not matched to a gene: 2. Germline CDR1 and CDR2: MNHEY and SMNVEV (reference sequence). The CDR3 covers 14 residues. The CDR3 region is CASSLGQGYEKLFF. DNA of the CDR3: TGTGCCAGCAGTTTGGGACAGGGCTATGAAAAACTGTTTTTT.

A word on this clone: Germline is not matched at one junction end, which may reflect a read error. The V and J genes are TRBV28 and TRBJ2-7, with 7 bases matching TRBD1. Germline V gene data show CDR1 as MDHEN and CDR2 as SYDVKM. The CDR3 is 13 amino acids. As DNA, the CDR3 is TGTGCCAGCAGTAAGGGACAGACTCACTTGCAGTGCTTC. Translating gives CASSKGQTHLQCF.

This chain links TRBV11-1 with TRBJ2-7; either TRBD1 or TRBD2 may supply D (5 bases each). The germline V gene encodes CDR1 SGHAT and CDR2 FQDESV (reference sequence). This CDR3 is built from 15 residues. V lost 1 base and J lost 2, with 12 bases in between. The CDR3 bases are TGTGCCAGCAGCTTAGGAGGGCAGGGACCCTACGAGCAGTACTTC. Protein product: CASSLGGQGPYEQYF.

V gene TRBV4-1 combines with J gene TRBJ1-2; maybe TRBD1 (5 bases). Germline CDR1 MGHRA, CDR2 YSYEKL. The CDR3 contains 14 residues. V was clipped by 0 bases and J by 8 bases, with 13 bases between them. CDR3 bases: TGCGCCAGCAGCCAAGAGTCCCGGCGGGGGGGCTACACCTTC. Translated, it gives CASSQESRRGGYTF.

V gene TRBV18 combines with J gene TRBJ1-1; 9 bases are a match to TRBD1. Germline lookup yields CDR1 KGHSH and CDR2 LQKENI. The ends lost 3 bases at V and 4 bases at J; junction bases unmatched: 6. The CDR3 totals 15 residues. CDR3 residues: CASSPITGGGTEAFF. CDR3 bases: TGTGCCAGCTCACCCATAACAGGGGGCGGCACTGAAGCTTTCTTT.

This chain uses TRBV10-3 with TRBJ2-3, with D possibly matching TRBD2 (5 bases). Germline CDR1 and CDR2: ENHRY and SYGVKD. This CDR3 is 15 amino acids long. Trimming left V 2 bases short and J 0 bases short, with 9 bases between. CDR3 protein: CAISEPGSSTDTQYF. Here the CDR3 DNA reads TGTGCCATCAGTGAGCCGGGGAGTAGCACAGATACGCAGTATTTT.

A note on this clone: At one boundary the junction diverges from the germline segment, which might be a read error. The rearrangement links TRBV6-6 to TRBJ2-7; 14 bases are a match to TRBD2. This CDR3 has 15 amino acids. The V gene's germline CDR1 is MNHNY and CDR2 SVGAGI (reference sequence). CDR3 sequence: CASSQSGLAGASRDF. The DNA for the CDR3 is TGTGCCAGCAGTCAATCGGGACTAGCGGGAGCCTCGAGAGACTTC.

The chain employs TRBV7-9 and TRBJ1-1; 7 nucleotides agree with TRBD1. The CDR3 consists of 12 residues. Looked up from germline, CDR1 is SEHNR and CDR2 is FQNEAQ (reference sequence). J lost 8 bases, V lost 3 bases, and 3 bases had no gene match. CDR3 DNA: TGTGCCAGCAGCTTCCAGGGGGGGGAAGCTTTCTTT. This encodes CASSFQGGEAFF.

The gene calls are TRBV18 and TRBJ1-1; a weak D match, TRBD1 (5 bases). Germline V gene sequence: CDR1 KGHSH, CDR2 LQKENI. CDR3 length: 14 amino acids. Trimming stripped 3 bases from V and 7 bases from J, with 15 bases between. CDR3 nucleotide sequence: TGTGCCAGCTCACCGGGGTTGGGGGAGGGTGAAGCTTTCTTT. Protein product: CASSPGLGEGEAFF.

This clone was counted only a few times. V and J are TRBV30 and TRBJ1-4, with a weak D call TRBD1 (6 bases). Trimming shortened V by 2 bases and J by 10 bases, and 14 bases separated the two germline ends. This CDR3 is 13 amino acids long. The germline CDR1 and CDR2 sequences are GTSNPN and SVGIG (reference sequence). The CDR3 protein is CAWSLGQFGKLFF. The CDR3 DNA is TGTGCCTGGAGTCTAGGACAGTTTGGAAAACTGTTTTTT.